Listed below are T cell receptor beta chains from one sample, sequenced in a study of regulatory T cells in long-lasting Graves disease. TCRdb ran MiXCR on the multiplex PCR reads and lists one entry per CDR3 protein. The sample lists about 380,000 distinct CDR3 sequences; about 16% were seen once. The sample consisted of peripheral blood mononuclear cells (PBMCs), taken at new diagnosis, from a patient treated with antithyroid drugs. Source of these receptors: a female donor with Graves disease. Each CDR3 is given with its conserved first and last residue. Fields, in order: D gene, clone size, J gene, V gene, CDR3 protein, CDR3 DNA. D genes are given only for firm matches. Clone sizes are given selectively: once, few, many, or a class where the clone is expanded.

NA	many	TRBJ2-5	TRBV9	CASSVTAGRQETQYF	TGTGCCAGCAGCGTCACAGCTGGGCGCCAAGAGACCCAGTACTTC
NA	many	TRBJ2-7	TRBV20-1	CSASRGSEQYF	TGCAGTGCTAGTCGAGGTAGCGAGCAGTACTTC
NA	NA	TRBJ1-1	TRBV9	CASSAKGSTEAFF	TGTGCCAGCAGCGCAAAGGGGTCCACTGAAGCTTTCTTT
TRBD1	NA	TRBJ2-5	TRBV28	CASSPKPGQGRETQYF	TGTGCCAGCTCACCAAAACCGGGACAGGGGCGGGAGACCCAGTACTTC
TRBD1	many	TRBJ2-3	TRBV12-5	CASGQGAHTSTDTQYF	TGTGCTAGTGGGCAGGGGGCGCATACTAGCACAGATACGCAGTATTTT
NA	many	TRBJ2-5	TRBV12-3/TRBV12-4	CASSPQGTQYF	TGTGCCAGCAGTCCACAGGGGACCCAGTACTTC
NA	few	TRBJ2-5	TRBV3-1	CASSQDSGGYETQYF	TGTGCCAGCAGCCAAGATTCGGGGGGCTATGAGACCCAGTACTTC
NA	many	TRBJ1-6	TRBV20-1	CSALRIGRGRAPLHF	TGCAGTGCCCTGCGAATTGGCAGGGGACGGGCACCCCTCCACTTT
NA	NA	TRBJ2-1	TRBV5-1	CASSRTESDEQFF	TGCGCCAGCAGCCGGACTGAATCGGATGAGCAGTTCTTC
TRBD2	few	TRBJ2-1	TRBV6-1	CASSPTSGGQFF	TGTGCCAGCAGCCCGACTAGCGGGGGGCAGTTCTTC